Presented here are 28 T cell receptor beta chains from one specimen sequenced in a study of Ad26.COV2.S vaccination and SARS-CoV-2 variants (dated by TCRdb to the early 2020s). Receptor amplification or capture employed the immunoSEQ multiplex PCR assay. TCRdb limited this immuneACCESS table to in-frame rearrangements with V and J called. A share of clones is missing; checked studies link under half to unresolved V genes, and the rest is unexplained. Present in this sample are roughly 270,000 clones, 70% to 90% of which were seen just once. The ten largest account for under 4% of the sample. The treatment or condition label of this sample denotes: 15 to 20 received Ad26.COV2.S at low or high dose, single or two shots; about five received placebo; per-sample allocation not given. Repertoires of vaccine and placebo recipients were sequenced from samples collected on day 63 after the first injection.

Sequenced here: peripheral blood, sampled in a trial of Ad26.COV2.S vaccine versus placebo. The receptor source for this set is a person aged 18-60 years who received the Ad26.COV2.S COVID-19 vaccine or a placebo.

The V call is TRBV7-9, the J call TRBJ1-6; 11 bases map to TRBD1. This CDR3 contains 16 residues. Germline-derived CDR1 and CDR2 are SEHNR and FQNEAQ (reference sequence). V lost 4 bases to trimming and J lost 8 bases; unmatched junction nucleotides: 7. CDR3 sequence reads: CASSSRDRGVDSPLHF. CDR3 in DNA: TGTGCCAGCAGCTCCCGGGACAGGGGGGTTGATTCACCCCTCCACTTT.

The chain employs TRBV2 and TRBJ1-2, with D unresolved. V lost 5 bases and J lost 3, with 10 bases in between. The germline V gene has CDR1 SNHLY and CDR2 FYNNEI. The CDR3 runs to 13 residues. The CDR3, as DNA: TGTGCCAGCAGTCAACGGGGTTACTATGGCTACACCTTC. It is translated as CASSQRGYYGYTF.

In regard to this clone: Other DNA sequences from this sample encode an identical CDR3 as well. The chain joins TRBV7-2 to TRBJ2-3; D remains unclear. The germline V gene has CDR1 SGHTA and CDR2 FQGNSA. Trimming pared 2 bases from V and 4 bases from J, leaving 7 bases between. The CDR3 loop spans 13 amino acids. CDR3 bases: TGTGCCAGCAGCTTATCGCGCGCAGATACGCAGTATTTT. Amino acids: CASSLSRADTQYF.

The sample holds a few counts of this clone. The chain recombines TRBV30 with TRBJ2-3, with D possibly being TRBD2 (6 bases). V was pared by 4 bases and J by 13 bases, with 15 bases between. CDR3 length: 11 residues. Germline CDR1 reads GTSNPN; CDR2 reads SVGIG (reference sequence). CDR3 in DNA: TGTGCCTGGACCATGGGAGGAGAAAAGTATTTT. It codes for CAWTMGGEKYF. Complete variable domain (other parts from reference TRBV30 and TRBJ2-3): SQTIHQWPATLVQPVGSPLSLECTVEGTSNPNLYWYRQAAGRGLQLLFYSVGIGQISSEVPQNLSASRPQDRQFILSSKKLLLSDSGFYLCAWTMGGEKYFGPGTRLTVL.

The chain recombines TRBV9 with TRBJ2-3; D assignment may be TRBD1 or TRBD2 (5 bases each). V lost 0 bases to trimming and J lost 4 bases, with 12 bases between them. The CDR3 is made up of 15 amino acids. Germline V gene sequence: CDR1 SGDLS, CDR2 YYNGEE. The DNA of the CDR3 is TGTGCCAGCAGCGTAGCAAGTCAGGGAGCAGATACGCAGTATTTT. This sequence encodes CASSVASQGADTQYF.

This clone was recorded a few times. The genes are TRBV19 and TRBJ2-7; a possible D gene is TRBD1 (6 bases). The V end was cut by 6 bases, the J end by 6 bases, with 15 bases between. The CDR3 covers 13 residues. Germline V gene lookup returns CDR1 LNHDA and CDR2 SQIVND (reference sequence). The CDR3 coding sequence is TGTGCCAGTAGCCCGACAGGTACTGGCGAGCAGTACTTC. Translation gives CASSPTGTGEQYF.

CDR3 sequence (DNA): TGTGCCAGCAGTTATTCTACACAGGGACCGCACTATGGCTACACCTTC. Its translation is CASSYSTQGPHYGYTF. The chain has TRBV6-5 and TRBJ1-2, with D possibly being TRBD1 (6 bases). The CDR3 loop spans 16 amino acids. In germline, CDR1 is MNHEY, CDR2 SVGAGI. With 3 bases removed from V and 3 bases from J, the gap between germline ends came to 17 bases.

In its sample, this clone was seen a few times. This rearrangement joins TRBV9 to TRBJ2-7; maybe TRBD1 (7 bases). Trimming pared 4 bases from V and 2 bases from J, leaving 13 bases between. In germline, CDR1 is SGDLS, CDR2 YYNGEE. The length of the CDR3 is 14 residues. The CDR3 nucleotides read TGTGCCAGCAGCCCGGGGGACAGAGCCTACGAGCAGTACTTC. The encoded protein is CASSPGDRAYEQYF.

The chain recombines TRBV5-1 with TRBJ2-5, with 8 nucleotides matching TRBD1. J was trimmed by 5 bases and V by 0 bases; bases with no gene match: 9. The CDR3 is 16 amino acids. Germline V lookup: CDR1 SGHRS, CDR2 YFSETQ. The CDR3 is CASSLEAQGAGETQYF. DNA for the CDR3: TGCGCCAGCAGCTTGGAGGCCCAGGGGGCCGGTGAGACCCAGTACTTC. Full variable domain (remainder filled in from reference TRBV5-1 and TRBJ2-5): KAGVTQTPRYLIKTRGQQVTLSCSPISGHRSVSWYQQTPGQGLQFLFEYFSETQRNKGNFPGRFSGRQFSNSRSEMNVSTLELGDSALYLCASSLEAQGAGETQYFGPGTRLLVL.

The CDR3 region has the DNA TGTGCCAGCAGCGTAGATGGAAACACCATATATTTT. As protein: CASSVDGNTIYF. The gene calls are TRBV9 and TRBJ1-3, with D uncertain. The V end lost 0 bases, the J end lost 3 bases, and 1 base lay between the germline ends. The germline V gene encodes CDR1 SGDLS and CDR2 YYNGEE. The CDR3 consists of 12 residues.

Comment on this clone: The identical CDR3 is also encoded by other nucleotide sequences in the sample. The rearrangement links TRBV11-2 to TRBJ2-7, with 10 positions matching TRBD1. The CDR3 is 13 amino acids. The V gene's germline CDR1 is SGHAT and CDR2 FQNNGV. Losses at the gene ends were 5 bases for V and 5 bases for J; bases not matched to a gene: 3. CDR3 loop: CASSLGTGDEQYF. The DNA for the CDR3 is TGTGCCAGCAGCCTCGGGACAGGGGACGAGCAGTACTTC.

The chain uses TRBV6-5 and TRBJ2-2, with 11 bases aligning to TRBD1. After removal of 5 bases from V and 4 bases from J, the junction contained 3 bases not matched to a gene. This CDR3 has 15 amino acids. Germline CDR1 reads MNHEY; CDR2 reads SVGAGI. The CDR3 is CASSTGTGGTGELFF. CDR3 bases: TGTGCCAGCAGTACAGGGACAGGGGGCACCGGGGAGCTGTTTTTT.

This chain connects TRBV5-8 to TRBJ2-5, with D possibly being TRBD1 or TRBD2 (5 bases each). Germline CDR1 and CDR2: SGHTS and YDEGEE. The CDR3 sequence is 13 residues long. V was clipped by 4 bases and J by 2 bases, with 9 bases between them. CDR3 sequence (DNA): TGTGCCAGCAGCCCGGGACCGCAAGAGACCCAGTACTTC. This sequence encodes CASSPGPQETQYF.

The genes are TRBV7-9 and TRBJ1-5; D is uncertain. Germline values: CDR1 SEHNR, CDR2 FQNEAQ (reference sequence). This CDR3 has 13 residues. Trimming cost V 3 bases and J 4 bases, with 7 bases left between them. The CDR3 spells CASSLSINQPQHF. The CDR3 DNA sequence: TGTGCCAGCAGCTTGTCGATTAATCAGCCCCAGCATTTT.

This clone has more than one count but fewer than ten. The chain is built from TRBV6-2 or TRBV6-3 and TRBJ2-7, with 8 bases that match TRBD1. After removal of 0 bases from V and 5 bases from J, the junction contained 12 bases not matched to a gene. Looked up from germline, CDR1 is MNHEY and CDR2 is SVGEGT. This CDR3 comprises 17 residues. This CDR3 reads CASSYSGQGRIDNEQYF. CDR3 in DNA: TGTGCCAGCAGTTACTCAGGACAGGGAAGGATAGACAACGAGCAGTACTTC.

The V gene is TRBV6-2 or TRBV6-3, the J gene TRBJ2-1, with 10 bases lining up with TRBD2. Trimming at V came to 4 bases and at J to 1 base, leaving 4 bases not matched to a gene. CDR1 is MNHEY, CDR2 SVGEGT, per germline. The CDR3 is 16 amino acids. The CDR3 protein is CASSSSGGGSYNEQFF. The CDR3 DNA reads as TGTGCCAGCAGTTCTAGCGGGGGAGGGTCCTACAATGAGCAGTTCTTC.

The chain combines TRBV7-9 with TRBJ2-1; 7 bases are shared with TRBD2. There are 16 residues in the CDR3. Germline CDR1 SEHNR, CDR2 FQNEAQ (reference sequence). J gave up 8 bases and V 5 bases, and 15 bases lay outside the gene matches. CDR3 amino acids: CASSLDGGGSRDEQFF. The CDR3 coding sequence is TGTGCCAGCAGCCTTGATGGCGGCGGGAGTAGAGATGAGCAGTTCTTC.

The chain is built from TRBV3-1 (or the pseudogene TRBV3-2) and TRBJ2-5; D unresolved. The germline V gene encodes CDR1 LGHDT and CDR2 YNNKEL (reference sequence). Trimming removed 1 base at V and 9 bases at J, with 12 bases between. CDR3 length equals 13 residues. The CDR3 bases are TGTGCCAGCAGCCAAGCTCCCAGAGGTTCCCAGTACTTC. Translated, it gives CASSQAPRGSQYF.

A word on this clone: In the same sample, other DNA sequences code for this CDR3. The gene calls are TRBV5-1 and TRBJ2-5, with TRBD1 matching 7 bases. V was pared by 2 bases and J by 5 bases, with 3 bases of the junction left unmatched. The germline V gene has CDR1 SGHRS and CDR2 YFSETQ. The CDR3 sequence is 13 residues long. DNA for the CDR3: TGCGCCAGCAGCTTAGGGGGCGGGGAGACCCAGTACTTC. This codes for CASSLGGGETQYF.

CDR3 sequence reads: CSAMALVGEKLFF. DNA for the CDR3: TGCAGCGCCATGGCGCTGGTAGGGGAAAAACTGTTTTTT. This chain connects TRBV29-1 to TRBJ1-4; no reliable D call. The germline V and J ends were trimmed by 7 bases and 8 bases, with 17 bases remaining between them. The CDR3 runs 13 residues. From germline, CDR1 is SQVTM and CDR2 ANQGSEA.

The V gene is TRBV4-3, the J gene TRBJ1-1; the D is unclear. Germline V gene data show CDR1 as LGHNA and CDR2 as YSLEER. V gave up 1 base and J gave up 4 bases, with 10 bases separating them. The CDR3 covers 14 residues. CDR3 nucleotide sequence: TGCGCCAGCAGCCAAGGAGGAGGGATCACTGAAGCTTTCTTT. Its protein product is CASSQGGGITEAFF.

V gene TRBV5-5 combines with J gene TRBJ2-7; TRBD1 might be the D (6 bases). V was shortened by 2 bases and J by 5 bases, with 20 bases between the two germline ends. There are 16 residues in the CDR3. Germline V lookup: CDR1 SGHKS, CDR2 YYEKEE (reference sequence). This chain's CDR3 is CASSFFRRAGDHEQYF. For the CDR3, the DNA is TGTGCCAGCAGCTTTTTTCGCCGGGCAGGGGACCACGAGCAGTACTTC.

The V gene is TRBV2, the J gene TRBJ2-5, with a tentative D call TRBD2 (7 bases). V was pared by 4 bases and J by 1 base, with 13 bases between. Germline assignment: CDR1 SNHLY and CDR2 FYNNEI. This CDR3 region has 15 residues. The CDR3 region is CASSVFRGAQETQYF. The CDR3 nucleotides read TGTGCCAGCAGTGTTTTTCGGGGGGCCCAAGAGACCCAGTACTTC.

The rearrangement uses TRBV11-3 and TRBJ1-2, with 9 bases lining up with TRBD1. In germline, CDR1 is SGHNT, CDR2 YENEEA. J lost 11 bases, V lost 5 bases, and 6 bases had no gene match. This CDR3 region has 12 residues. The CDR3 nucleotides are TGTGCCAGCAGCGATAGGGACAGGGAGTACACCTTC. As protein: CASSDRDREYTF.

The chain uses TRBV5-4 and TRBJ2-1, with TRBD2 identical over 15 bases. There are 19 residues in the CDR3. V lost 0 bases to trimming and J lost 7 bases; unmatched junction nucleotides: 11. CDR1 SGHNT and CDR2 YYREEE come from the germline V gene (reference sequence). The CDR3: CASSLGGLAGGISMNEQFF. The CDR3 DNA reads TGTGCCAGCAGCTTGGGGGGACTAGCGGGAGGAATCTCGATGAATGAGCAGTTCTTC.

This clone was found once. The chain links TRBV18 to TRBJ2-5; 7 nucleotides match TRBD2. J lost 5 bases, V lost 4 bases, and 7 bases had no gene match. CDR1 is KGHSH, CDR2 LQKENI, per germline. This CDR3 has 14 residues. The CDR3 nucleotides are TGTGCCAGCTCACGGGCCACAGCGGGGGAGACCCAGTACTTC. Protein: CASSRATAGETQYF. The full variable domain, rest sourced from reference TRBV18 and TRBJ2-5, is NAGVMQNPRHLVRRRGQEARLRCSPMKGHSHVYWYRQLPEEGLKFMVYLQKENIIDESGMPKERFSAEFPKEGPSILRIQQVVRGDSAAYFCASSRATAGETQYFGPGTRLLVL.

The rearrangement joins TRBV5-1 to TRBJ1-6, with 9 positions matching TRBD1. The V gene end was trimmed by 4 bases and the J gene end by 10 bases; junction bases not matched to a gene: 9. CDR1 SGHRS and CDR2 YFSETQ come from the germline V gene. The CDR3 loop spans 15 amino acids. CDR3 residues: CASSPDRGMGSPLHF. Written as DNA, the CDR3 is TGCGCCAGCAGCCCGGACAGGGGAATGGGGTCACCCCTCCACTTT.

The chain links TRBV7-3 to TRBJ2-7, with D possibly matching TRBD1 (6 bases). V was shortened by 2 bases and J by 6 bases, with 14 bases between the two germline ends. The CDR3 contains 14 residues. The germline gives CDR1 SGHTA, CDR2 FQGTGA. Written as DNA, the CDR3 is TGTGCCAGCAGCTTACTAAATCAGGACAGCGAGCAGTACTTC. This gives the protein CASSLLNQDSEQYF.